This entry concerns a single T cell receptor beta chain. The antigen remains undetermined. The V end was cut by 8 bases, the J end by 7 bases, with 12 bases between. The CDR3 covers 11 residues. TCR beta CDR3 regions were amplified from RNA. Carried out on the TCR CDR3, a first-round RT-PCR used the HTBI primer set. TCRdb re-called the multiplex PCR reads with MiXCR, one entry per CDR3 protein. The table records 350,000 to 400,000 distinct CDR3 sequences, just under 15% of them present only once. This record comes from a study of T cells in Graves' hyperthyroidism and ophthalmopathy. Overall study results and limits: A model built on 13 V-J features separated ophthalmopathy from stable hyperthyroidism. Clonotypes that were expanded in thyroid above 0.001 mostly appeared in blood too.

The hyperthyroidism was newly diagnosed and had lasted under 2 months; the patients were aged 18 to 65. PBMCs came from about 10 ml fresh peripheral blood. The V and J genes are TRBV12-3 or TRBV12-4 and TRBJ2-7, with D unresolved. What was sequenced was blood. This clonotype originated in a woman in her twenties or thirties with Graves' hyperthyroidism. DNA for the CDR3: TGTGCCAGCGGGCTCTACGGGGAGCAGTACTTC. Its protein is CASGLYGEQYF.